The following is a TCR beta chain sequence with its context. What it binds is unknown. CDR3 length: 14 amino acids. Trimming removed 3 bases at V and 0 bases at J, with 8 bases between. The V gene's germline CDR1 is GTSNPN and CDR2 SVGIG (reference sequence). The data stem from a study of T cell repertoires in cytomegalovirus infection. In TCRdb, the reads were re-called with MiXCR into one record per CDR3 protein. In the table there are about 220,000 distinct CDR3 sequences, approximately 38% of which are singletons. The receptor comes from a human donor in good health (CMV status not recorded). Some clones in this sample may be carry-over from other donors' samples. The rearrangement joins TRBV30 to TRBJ2-2; a weak D match, TRBD2 (6 bases). The sample was CD8+ T cells from cultured PBMCs, taken from culture after CMV antigen stimulation. The CDR3 region is CAWSGGTNTGELFF. CDR3 DNA sequence: TGTGCCTGGAGCGGGGGTACGAACACCGGGGAGCTGTTTTTT. The full variable domain, in which reference TRBV30 and TRBJ2-2 provide the parts outside the CDR3, is SQTIHQWPATLVQPVGSPLSLECTVEGTSNPNLYWYRQAAGRGLQLLFYSVGIGQISSEVPQNLSASRPQDRQFILSSKKLLLSDSGFYLCAWSGGTNTGELFFGEGSRLTVL.